This T cell receptor (beta chain) was obtained from a study of T cells in narcolepsy. Findings and caveats of the study: Reportedly, autoreactive clonotypes were serially detected in patients' blood but not controls'.

Germline-derived CDR1 and CDR2 are MNHNS and SASEGT. V lost 5 bases to trimming and J lost 3 bases; unmatched junction nucleotides: 8. This CDR3 region has 15 residues. Profiled with immunoSEQ multiplex PCR; TCRdb holds only in-frame clones, not every one. The sample includes about 33,000 clones, roughly 90% of them seen just once. A word on this clone: Its specificity is unknown. The same CDR3 can be traced to other DNA sequences in this sample.

This chain connects TRBV6-1 to TRBJ2-5; 8 bases align to TRBD2. The source is a human donor with narcolepsy. Sequenced: CD45RA- memory CD4+ T cells from PBMCs. Written as DNA, the CDR3 is TGTGCCAGCAGTTCACCGCGGGGGGACAAAGAGACCCAGTACTTC. This translates into CASSSPRGDKETQYF.